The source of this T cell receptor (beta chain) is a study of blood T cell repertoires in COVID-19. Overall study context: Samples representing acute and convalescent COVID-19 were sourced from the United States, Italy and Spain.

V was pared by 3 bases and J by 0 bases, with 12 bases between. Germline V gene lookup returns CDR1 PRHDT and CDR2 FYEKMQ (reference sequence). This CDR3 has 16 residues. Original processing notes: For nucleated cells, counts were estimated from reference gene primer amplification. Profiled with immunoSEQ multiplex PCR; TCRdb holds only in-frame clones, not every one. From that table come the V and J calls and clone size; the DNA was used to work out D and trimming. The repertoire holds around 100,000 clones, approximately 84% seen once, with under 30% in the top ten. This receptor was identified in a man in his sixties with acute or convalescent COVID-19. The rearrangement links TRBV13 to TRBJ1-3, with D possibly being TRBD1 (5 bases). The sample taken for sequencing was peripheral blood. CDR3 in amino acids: CASSLEGTNSGNTIYF. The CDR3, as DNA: TGTGCCAGCAGCTTGGAGGGGACTAACTCTGGAAACACCATATATTTT.